The 31 T cell receptor delta chains given below trace back to one sample, sequenced in a study of γδ T cells in repeated Plasmodium falciparum infection (dated by TCRdb to about 2021). For bulk TCR repertoire analysis, Vgamma9/Vdelta2+ and Vdelta2-negative gammadelta T cell populations were flow-sorted out of peripheral blood mononuclear cells. Library preparation used multiplex PCR. Sequencer: Illumina MiSeq. TCRdb processed the public reads again with the CATT caller, after which rows with matching DNA were combined. The sample table holds roughly 93,000 delta-chain clones, of which 0.8% to 1% were seen once. 9% to 10% of the sample is held by the ten biggest clonotypes. The specimen sequenced was gamma-delta T cells from blood. The receptors originated from a pool of human donors (malaria-infected and uninfected, not separated).

Note on this clone: With a far larger clone one base away, a read error is the likely cause. Other DNA sequences of this sample code for an identical CDR3. The gene calls are TRDV1 and TRDJ1, with 8 bases that match TRDD3. The J gene was missing in TCRdb and was found by matching the end of the DNA to germline. Per germline, CDR1 TSWWSYY and CDR2 QGS. The CDR3 runs to 16 residues. CDR3: CALGEMGGGSLHKLIF. The CDR3 bases are TGTGCTCTGGGGGAAATGGGTGGGGGATCTCTCCATAAACTCATCTTT.

As for this clone: The translation of this DNA and the TCRdb protein of a much larger clone differ at residue 7, probably owing to a read error; the protein shown here is translated from the DNA. The chain employs TRDV2 and TRDJ1; 13 positions match TRDD3. TCRdb lists no J gene, so it was determined here by aligning the DNA to germline. The germline V gene has CDR1 GEAIGNYY and CDR2 EKD. The CDR3 is 19 amino acids. With V trimmed by 0 bases and J by 5 bases, 14 bases remained unmatched. In DNA form, the CDR3 reads TGTGCCTGTGACACCCTTGCCGACTGGGGGATACGATCCACAGATAAACTCATCTTT. Its translation: CACDTLADWGIRSTDKLIF.

This clone was found many times. The protein held in TCRdb is that of a much larger clone and does not match this DNA's translation at residue 5, likely because of a read error; the protein shown is translated from the DNA. The J gene is TRDJ1, the V gene TRDV2, with a possible D match to TRDD3 (6 bases). Trimming pared 3 bases from V and 1 base from J, leaving 17 bases between. The length of the CDR3 is 16 residues. Germline V gene lookup returns CDR1 GEAIGNYY and CDR2 EKD. The CDR3 region is CACDAGIYRITDKLIF. The CDR3 region has the DNA TGTGCCTGTGACGCGGGGATTTATAGGATCACCGATAAACTCATCTTT.

Remarks on this clone: This sequence is one base from a far larger clone and is likely a read error. The same CDR3 also results from other DNA sequences found in this sample. The V gene is TRDV2, the J gene TRDJ1; the match to TRDD3 covers 9 bases. Because TCRdb records no J gene, it was assigned here through a match of the DNA to germline. The CDR3 covers 16 residues. The germline CDR1 and CDR2 sequences are GEAIGNYY and EKD. V dropped 6 bases and J dropped 0; count of bases not matched to a gene: 10. CDR3 sequence (DNA): TGTGCCTGTTCCGTGCTGGGGGATCCCTACACCGATAAACTCATCTTT. Translated: CACSVLGDPYTDKLIF.

The V gene was identified as TRDV1, while no J gene was called. Germline lookup yields CDR1 TSWWSYY and CDR2 QGS. The CDR3 extends over 11 amino acids. CDR3 sequence: CALGVLPPQFF. CDR3 sequence (DNA): TGTGCTCTTGGGGTCCTTCCTCCCCAGTTCTTT.

In its sample, this clone was seen a few times. A read error is the likely source, as a far larger clone sits one nucleotide away. Other DNA sequences in this specimen translate into the identical CDR3. The chain carries TRDV2 and TRDJ3, with TRDD3 identical over 12 bases. Matching the DNA to germline supplied the J gene, which TCRdb does not give. Per the germline V gene, CDR1 is GEAIGNYY and CDR2 is EKD. With 7 bases clipped from V and 10 bases from J, the junction kept 22 bases outside the gene matches. The CDR3 spans 20 residues. CDR3 in DNA: TGTGCCTGCGACCGGGTCATACTGGGGGATACTTTAAGGGCGACCCGACAGATGTTTTTC. Its translation: CACDRVILGDTLRATRQMFF.

As for this clone: TCRdb records a much larger clone's protein for this DNA, with a difference at residue 11 that likely arises from a read error; the protein given is the translation of the DNA. This chain joins TRDV2 and TRDJ1; TRDD2 matches 7 bases. TCRdb supplies no J gene; here it was assigned by aligning the nucleotide sequence to germline. Germline values: CDR1 GEAIGNYY, CDR2 EKD. This CDR3 has 20 amino acids. V lost 0 bases and J lost 0; bases outside the gene matches: 18. The CDR3 protein is CACDTAGLPHTPPYTDKLIF. The CDR3 DNA reads as TGTGCCTGTGACACCGCCGGCCTTCCTCACACCCCCCCGTACACCGATAAACTCATCTTT.

The sample holds many counts of this clone. V is TRDV2 and J is TRDJ1, with D possibly matching TRDD3 (6 bases). CDR1 and CDR2 from the germline V gene are GEAIGNYY and EKD. The V gene lost 1 base and the J gene lost 1 base, with 15 bases spanning the gap. There are 16 residues in the CDR3. CDR3 nucleotides: TGTGCCTGTGACACGCTCTCTGGGGAGGCCACCGATAAACTCATCTTT. Its protein product is CACDTLSGEATDKLIF.

With respect to this clone: A far larger clone is one nucleotide away, so this likely arose from a read error. This specimen includes other DNA sequences encoding the same CDR3. The J gene was not called, though the V gene is TRDV1; TRDD3 is the table's D call, not checked against the DNA. The CDR3 loop spans 16 amino acids. CDR1 and CDR2 from the germline V gene are TSWWSYY and QGS. The CDR3 region is CALGDNLPPDTDKLIF. CDR3 in DNA: TGTGCTCTTGGGGATAACCTTCCTCCGGACACCGATAAACTCATCTTC.

This clone was seen more than once but under ten times. This likely traces to a read error, being one base from a far larger clone. Other DNA sequences from this sample encode an identical CDR3 as well. The chain joins TRDV1 to TRDJ1, with TRDD3 matching 11 bases. As TCRdb names no J gene, one was assigned here on the basis of a DNA match to germline. Germline V gives CDR1 TSWWSYY, CDR2 QGS. The CDR3 sequence is 16 residues long. CDR3 DNA sequence: TGTGCCCTTGGGGAAACTACTGGGGGATATTTGGATAAACTCATCTTT. It encodes CALGETTGGYLDKLIF.

Details on this clone: It differs at one base from a far larger clone, so likely a read error. The same CDR3 is also encoded by other DNA sequences in this sample. The J gene is TRDJ1, the V gene TRDV1; 9 bases are shared with TRDD3. Trimming took 1 base from V and 4 from J; bases not matched to a gene: 37. The CDR3 extends over 26 amino acids. Per germline, CDR1 TSWWSYY and CDR2 QGS. The CDR3 is CALGERSFPKTQVLLGECRANDKLIF. The CDR3 DNA sequence: TGTGCTCTTGGGGAACGATCCTTCCCGAAGACCCAAGTGTTACTGGGGGAATGTCGAGCGAACGATAAACTCATCTTT.

At least ten counts were recorded for this clone. A far larger clone lies a single base away; this is likely a read error. This CDR3 is also generated by other DNA sequences in the sample. The rearrangement joins TRDV2 to TRDJ1; TRDD3 agrees at 8 bases. This CDR3 has 19 residues. Germline values: CDR1 GEAIGNYY, CDR2 EKD. CDR3: CACDSHKMLGDPYTDKLIF. In nucleotides, the CDR3 is TGCGCCTGTGACTCACACAAGATGCTGGGGGACCCGTACACCGATAAACTCATCTTT.

There are many counts of this clone. For this DNA, TCRdb reports the protein of a much larger clone, which diverges at residue 11, most likely from a read error; the protein presented here is translated directly from the DNA. The chain has TRDV2 and TRDJ1; 7 nucleotides line up with TRDD3. As TCRdb names no J gene, one was assigned here on the basis of a DNA match to germline. The CDR3 extends over 15 amino acids. CDR1 is GEAIGNYY, CDR2 EKD, per germline. The V and J ends lost 0 bases and 6 bases, in that order; junction bases with no gene match: 9. CDR3 bases: TGTGCCTGTGACACCGTGGGGGGATCTAAAAATAAACTCATCTTT. Its protein product is CACDTVGGSKNKLIF.

This clone was detected ten times or more. Other nucleotide sequences in the sample specify the same CDR3. The chain links TRDV1 to TRDJ1; no clear D. Deletions cut 1 base from V and 2 bases from J, with 2 bases between. The CDR3 loop spans 12 amino acids. Germline V CDR1 and CDR2: TSWWSYY, QGS. This CDR3 is CALGERTDKLIF. CDR3 in DNA: TGTGCTCTTGGGGAACGAACCGATAAACTCATCTTT.

Worth noting for this clone: For this DNA, TCRdb reports the protein of a much larger clone, which diverges at residue 9, most likely from a read error; the protein presented here is translated directly from the DNA. The chain couples TRDV2 to TRDJ1; 9 bases are a match to TRDD3. TCRdb offers no J gene call, so here the DNA was matched to germline to obtain one. The CDR3 has 19 amino acids. Germline V lookup: CDR1 GEAIGNYY, CDR2 EKD. The junction had 14 bases not matched to a gene; V was cut back by 0 bases and J by 1 base. The CDR3 DNA sequence: TGTGCCTGTGACACCCTGCCTCCTAGGGGATACGGAAGCACCGATAAACTCATCTTT. Translation: CACDTLPPRGYGSTDKLIF.

In regard to this clone: This DNA's translation and the protein TCRdb lists, from a much larger clone, do not match at residue 13, likely due to a read error; the protein shown is translated from the DNA. The chain links TRDV1 to TRDJ1; D is possibly TRDD2 (5 bases). CDR1 is TSWWSYY and CDR2 is QGS in the germline V gene. This CDR3 is 15 amino acids long. The CDR3 bases are TGTGCTCTTGGGGAACTCGGGGCCTTCGCCGATAAATTCATCTTT. Amino acids: CALGELGAFADKFIF.

This clone has more than one count but fewer than ten. The protein that TCRdb holds for this DNA derives from a much larger clone and differs from the translated DNA at residue 14, which likely indicates a read error; the protein shown here is translated from the DNA. The chain has TRDV1 and TRDJ1; TRDD3 matches at 9 bases. Assignment of the J gene here rests on matching the DNA to germline, because TCRdb gives none. Germline CDR1 TSWWSYY, CDR2 QGS. Trimming removed 1 base from V and 4 bases from J; junction bases left unmatched: 37. The CDR3 is made up of 26 amino acids. The DNA for the CDR3 is TGTGCTCTTGGGGAACGATCCTTCCCAAAGACCCAAGTGATACTGGGGGAATGTCGAGCGAACGATAAACTCATCTTT. It translates to CALGERSFPKTQVILGECRANDKLIF.

This clone was counted only a few times. A far larger clone is off by one base, so a read error is likely. The sample has other DNA sequences that encode this CDR3 too. The chain is built from TRDV2 and TRDJ1; the D call may be TRDD2 or TRDD3 (5 bases each). The J gene is not listed in TCRdb, so it was assigned here from a DNA match to germline. V was clipped by 3 bases and J by 0 bases, with 22 bases between them. The germline V gene encodes CDR1 GEAIGNYY and CDR2 EKD. The CDR3 consists of 18 residues. The CDR3 DNA reads as TGTGCCTGTGACTCCCTACTAGGGGGTCCCGGGTACACCGATAAACTCATCTTT. This sequence encodes CACDSLLGGPGYTDKLIF.

Only a few counts were recorded for this clone. TCRdb assigns this DNA the protein of a much larger clone, which departs from its translation at residue 3; this likely reflects a read error, and the protein shown comes from translating the DNA. V is TRDV1 and J is TRDJ1, with D possibly matching TRDD3 (7 bases). TCRdb gives no J gene; it was assigned here by matching the DNA to germline. Germline CDR1 and CDR2: TSWWSYY and QGS. This CDR3 has 18 residues. The CDR3 DNA is TGTGCTCCTGGGGAAAGGCCTTCCCGTGACCTGGGGGCTCTTAAACTCATCTTT. This encodes CAPGERPSRDLGALKLIF.

This clone was seen ten or more times. One base separates it from a far larger clone, so it is likely a read error. In the same sample, other DNA sequences code for this CDR3. Called V gene: TRDV2; the J gene was not called; TRDD3 is taken as the D call from the table, unchecked against the DNA. Germline CDR1 and CDR2: GEAIGNYY and EKD. The CDR3 sequence is 23 residues long. The CDR3 sequence: CACDRLLGDTPHGKPVGAAQLFF. The CDR3 bases are TGTGCCTGTGACCGCCTACTGGGGGATACGCCCCACGGTAAACCGGTCGGCGCAGCACAACTCTTCTTC.

This clone was detected ten times or more. The mismatch at residue 16 between this DNA's translation and the TCRdb protein of a much larger clone likely reflects a read error; the protein shown is translated from the DNA. The rearrangement uses TRDV2 and TRDJ1, with 9 bases aligning to TRDD3. Per the germline V gene, CDR1 is GEAIGNYY and CDR2 is EKD. V gave up 0 bases and J gave up 8 bases; unmatched junction bases: 27. The CDR3 spans 21 residues. In DNA, the CDR3 is TGTGCCTGTGACACCGCGGAGAGCTGGGGGATCGAGTTTCAGGAAGGGAAAAAACTCATCTTT. Its translation: CACDTAESWGIEFQEGKKLIF.

This clone was seen a few times. With a far larger clone one base away, a read error is the likely cause. Other nucleotide sequences from this sample produce the same CDR3. The chain is built from TRDV1 and TRDJ1, with 13 positions matching TRDD3. The J gene was not available in TCRdb and was assigned here by matching the DNA to germline segments. Per the germline V gene, CDR1 is TSWWSYY and CDR2 is QGS. There are 25 residues in the CDR3. The J segment lost 0 bases and the V segment lost 2 bases, leaving 27 bases of the junction unmatched. CDR3 region: CALGELPFTRTGGYARRLYTDKLIF. The CDR3 DNA sequence: TGTGCTCTTGGGGAATTACCTTTCACAAGGACTGGGGGATACGCGCGCCGTCTGTACACCGATAAACTCATCTTT.

Regarding this clone: A far larger clone differs by one base, so this is likely a read error. The identical CDR3 is also encoded by other nucleotide sequences in the sample. J is TRDJ1 and V is TRDV2, with a weak D call TRDD2 (5 bases). The CDR3 is 13 amino acids. The germline CDR1 and CDR2 sequences are GEAIGNYY and EKD. For the CDR3, the DNA is TGTGCCTGTGATCCCCTTCGGACCGATAAACTAATCTTT. It specifies CACDPLRTDKLIF.

This clone was seen only a few times. The TCRdb protein comes from a much larger clone and disagrees with this DNA's translation at residue 6, likely due to a read error; the protein given here is derived from the DNA. The rearrangement joins TRDV2 to TRDJ1; 7 bases line up with TRDD3. Since TCRdb gives no J gene, matching the DNA to germline was used here to assign it. CDR3 size: 16 residues. Trimming cost V 1 base and J 3 bases; bases outside gene matches: 10. The germline V gene encodes CDR1 GEAIGNYY and CDR2 EKD. The DNA for the CDR3 is TGTGCCTGTGACACAATTTCGGCGGGATACTCCGATAAACTCATCTTT. Its protein is CACDTISAGYSDKLIF.

Of note for this clone: TCRdb's listed protein matches a much larger clone and diverges from this DNA's translation at residue 12, likely through a read error; the protein shown comes from the DNA. The CDR3: CALGDRWPSSRWSGGYAGKLIF. The CDR3, as DNA: TGTGCTCTTGGGGACCGGTGGCCTTCTTCACGCTGGTCTGGGGGATACGCCGGGAAACTCATCTTT. The chain recombines TRDV1 with TRDJ1; 12 nucleotides line up with TRDD3. J gave up 8 bases and V 3 bases, and 28 bases lay outside the gene matches. The germline V gene encodes CDR1 TSWWSYY and CDR2 QGS. This CDR3 is built from 22 residues.

In this sample, this clone is medium-sized. Other DNA sequences within the sample encode an identical CDR3. The chain carries TRDV2 and TRDJ1; 7 nucleotides agree with TRDD3. The CDR3 length is 23 residues. Per germline, CDR1 GEAIGNYY and CDR2 EKD. Losses at the gene ends were 2 bases for V and 3 bases for J; bases not matched to a gene: 32. The CDR3 region is CACDRPSRVATGDPTLIADKLIF. In nucleotides, the CDR3 is TGTGCCTGTGACAGACCCTCTCGCGTAGCAACTGGGGACCCTACCCTTATTGCCGATAAACTCATCTTT.

This clone was seen more than once but under ten times. The mismatch at residue 7 between this DNA's translation and the TCRdb protein of a much larger clone likely reflects a read error; the protein shown is translated from the DNA. This rearrangement joins TRDV1 to TRDJ1; 10 bases align to TRDD3. The J gene is absent in TCRdb and was assigned here via DNA matching to germline. CDR1 and CDR2 (germline): TSWWSYY, QGS. This CDR3 spans 21 amino acids. Trimming took 1 base from V and 5 from J; bases not matched to a gene: 22. The CDR3: CALGERLLPHDLGDTSDKLIF. DNA of the CDR3: TGTGCTCTTGGGGAACGTCTCCTACCTCACGACTTGGGGGATACCTCGGATAAACTCATCTTT.

This clone was seen a few times. A far larger clone is one base from this, pointing to a likely read error. The same CDR3 can be traced to other DNA sequences in this sample. The chain links TRDV2 to TRDJ1; 8 positions agree with TRDD3. This CDR3 has 18 residues. The V gene's germline CDR1 is GEAIGNYY and CDR2 EKD. The CDR3: CACDTVMGGIGWTDKLIF. For the CDR3, the DNA is TGTGCCTGTGACACCGTGATGGGGGGGATAGGTTGGACCGATAAACTCATCTTC.

Comments on this clone: This DNA's translation differs at residue 5 from TCRdb's protein, which comes from a much larger clone; a read error is likely, and the protein shown is translated from the DNA. The gene calls are TRDV2 and TRDJ1, with TRDD3 identical over 13 bases. TCRdb offers no J gene call, so here the DNA was matched to germline to obtain one. This CDR3 region has 18 residues. The ends lost 2 bases at V and 10 bases at J; junction bases unmatched: 18. From germline, CDR1 is GEAIGNYY and CDR2 EKD. The CDR3: CACDKLLGDTRASKGLIF. CDR3 nucleotides: TGTGCCTGTGACAAACTACTGGGGGATACGCGCGCAAGTAAAGGACTCATCTTT.

At least ten counts were recorded for this clone. This rearrangement joins TRDV1 to TRDJ1, with 10 bases lining up with TRDD3. The V gene end was trimmed by 5 bases and the J gene end by 9 bases; junction bases not matched to a gene: 18. The CDR3 is made up of 17 amino acids. Per the germline V gene, CDR1 is TSWWSYY and CDR2 is QGS. DNA for the CDR3: TGTGCTCTTGGGCCCCAGACGTCTTGCGGCGGGGGATACGAACTCATCTTT. Its translation is CALGPQTSCGGGYELIF.

Details on this clone: A far larger clone is just one base off, so this is likely a read error. The identical CDR3 is also encoded by other nucleotide sequences in the sample. The chain links TRDV1 to TRDJ1, with 8 nucleotides matching TRDD3. The CDR3 totals 17 residues. Per the germline V gene, CDR1 is TSWWSYY and CDR2 is QGS. DNA of the CDR3: TGTGCTCTTGGAGAACTAGGGCTGGGATACGCGGCCGATAAACTCATCTTT. Translating it yields CALGELGLGYAADKLIF.